This T cell receptor beta chain was documented in a study of blood T cell repertoires in COVID-19. As for the study in general: Sources were T cells, B-cell-depleted T cells, or PBMCs; the material itself was cDNA or gDNA.

In this sample, this clone turned up a few times. The ends were cut back, 3 bases at V and 5 bases at J, with 2 bases in the middle. Looked up from germline, CDR1 is KGHSH and CDR2 is LQKENI. The CDR3 has 12 amino acids. This table comes from immunoSEQ multiplex PCR, and its TCRdb copy is limited to in-frame clones, with some not included. The data hold 49,000 or so clones, with around 90% observed a single time. The J gene is TRBJ1-6, the V gene TRBV18, with no clear D. The source of this sequence is a man aged 45 to 65 with active COVID-19. The source material was peripheral blood. CDR3 region: CASSPDNSPLHF. DNA for the CDR3: TGTGCCAGCTCACCCGATAATTCACCCCTCCACTTT.